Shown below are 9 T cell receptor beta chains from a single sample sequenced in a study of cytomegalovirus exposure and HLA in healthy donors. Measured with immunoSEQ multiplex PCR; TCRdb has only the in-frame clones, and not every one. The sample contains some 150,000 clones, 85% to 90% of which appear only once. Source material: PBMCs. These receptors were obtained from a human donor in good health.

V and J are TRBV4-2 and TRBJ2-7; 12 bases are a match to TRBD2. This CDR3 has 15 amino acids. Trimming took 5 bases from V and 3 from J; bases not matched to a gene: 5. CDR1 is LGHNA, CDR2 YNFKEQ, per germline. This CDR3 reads CASSDTSGGYYEQYF. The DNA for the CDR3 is TGTGCCAGCAGCGATACTAGCGGGGGGTACTACGAGCAGTACTTC.

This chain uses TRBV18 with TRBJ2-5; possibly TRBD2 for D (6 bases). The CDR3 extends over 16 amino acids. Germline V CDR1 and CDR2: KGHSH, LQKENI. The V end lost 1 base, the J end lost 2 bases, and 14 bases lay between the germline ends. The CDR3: CASSPLIWGEQETQYF. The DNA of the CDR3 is TGTGCCAGCTCACCACTAATTTGGGGGGAACAAGAGACCCAGTACTTC.

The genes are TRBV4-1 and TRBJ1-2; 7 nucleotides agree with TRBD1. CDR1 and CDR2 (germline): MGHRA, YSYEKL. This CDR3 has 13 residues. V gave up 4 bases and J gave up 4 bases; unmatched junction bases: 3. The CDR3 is CASSLGTVYGYTF. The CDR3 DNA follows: TGCGCCAGCAGCCTGGGGACAGTCTATGGCTACACCTTC.

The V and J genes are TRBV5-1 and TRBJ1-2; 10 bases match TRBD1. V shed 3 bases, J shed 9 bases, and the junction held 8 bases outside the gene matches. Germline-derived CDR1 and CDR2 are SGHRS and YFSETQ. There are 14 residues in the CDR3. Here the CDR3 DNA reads TGCGCCAGCAGCTACTACCGGGACAGGGGTAGCTACACCTTC. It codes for CASSYYRDRGSYTF. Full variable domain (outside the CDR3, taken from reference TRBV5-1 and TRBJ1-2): KAGVTQTPRYLIKTRGQQVTLSCSPISGHRSVSWYQQTPGQGLQFLFEYFSETQRNKGNFPGRFSGRQFSNSRSEMNVSTLELGDSALYLCASSYYRDRGSYTFGSGTRLTVV.

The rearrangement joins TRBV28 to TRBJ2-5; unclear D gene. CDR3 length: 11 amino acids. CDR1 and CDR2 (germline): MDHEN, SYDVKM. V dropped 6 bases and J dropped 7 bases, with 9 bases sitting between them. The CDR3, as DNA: TGTGCCAGCAGCCTGTCCGGGACCCAGTACTTC. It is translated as CASSLSGTQYF. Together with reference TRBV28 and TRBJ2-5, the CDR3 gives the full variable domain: DVKVTQSSRYLVKRTGEKVFLECVQDMDHENMFWYRQDPGLGLRLIYFSYDVKMKEKGDIPEGYSVSREKKERFSLILESASTNQTSMYLCASSLSGTQYFGPGTRLLVL.

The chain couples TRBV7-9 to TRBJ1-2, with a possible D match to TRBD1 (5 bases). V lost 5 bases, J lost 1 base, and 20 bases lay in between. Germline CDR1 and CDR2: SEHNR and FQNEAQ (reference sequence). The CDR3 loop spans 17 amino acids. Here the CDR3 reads CASSQRGGLRLNYGYTF. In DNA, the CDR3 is TGTGCCAGCAGCCAGCGTGGGGGACTCAGACTTAACTATGGCTACACCTTC.

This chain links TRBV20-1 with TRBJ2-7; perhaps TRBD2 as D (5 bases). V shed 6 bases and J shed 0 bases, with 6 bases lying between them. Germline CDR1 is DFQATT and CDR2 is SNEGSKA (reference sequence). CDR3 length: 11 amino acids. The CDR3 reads CSARVSYEQYF. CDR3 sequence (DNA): TGCAGTGCGAGGGTCTCCTACGAGCAGTACTTC.

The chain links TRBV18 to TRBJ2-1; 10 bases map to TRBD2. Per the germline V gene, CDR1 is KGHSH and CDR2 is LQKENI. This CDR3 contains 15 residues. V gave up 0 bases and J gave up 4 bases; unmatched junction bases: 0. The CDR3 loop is CASSPPGLAYNEQFF. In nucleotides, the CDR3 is TGTGCCAGCTCACCACCGGGACTAGCGTACAATGAGCAGTTCTTC.

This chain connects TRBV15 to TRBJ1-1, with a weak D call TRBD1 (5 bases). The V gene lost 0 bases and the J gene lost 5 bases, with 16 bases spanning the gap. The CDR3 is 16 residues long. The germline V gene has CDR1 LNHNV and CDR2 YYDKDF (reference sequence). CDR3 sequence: CATSRDVGRARTEAFF. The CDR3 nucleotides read TGTGCCACCAGCAGAGATGTCGGCAGGGCTCGTACTGAAGCTTTCTTT. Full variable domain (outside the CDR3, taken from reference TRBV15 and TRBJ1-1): DAMVIQNPRYQVTQFGKPVTLSCSQTLNHNVMYWYQQKSSQAPKLLFHYYDKDFNNEADTPDNFQSRRPNTSFCFLDIRSPGLGDTAMYLCATSRDVGRARTEAFFGQGTRLTVV.